This TCR beta chain was obtained from a study of patients with pleural tuberculosis (dated by TCRdb to the mid-2010s). This clonotype was counted many times. Its antigen is unknown. Base qualities are not at hand, and no much larger clone is one base apart. CDR1 and CDR2, per the germline V gene, are KGHDR and SFDVKD. There are 16 amino acids in the CDR3, from cysteine to phenylalanine inclusive. Left in the record is the CDR3 DNA by itself, 48 bases read in frame from the first base. Clipping removes 5 bases from V and 3 bases from J, with 1 as the unmatched junction base count. The sequencer listed for this sample is Illumina Genome Analyzer IIx. The raw public reads went through TCRdb reprocessing: fastp at Q25, MiXCR clone calling, in-frame beta chains kept. Each CDR3 protein appears once, grouped with its most common genes and DNA. In this sample the table shows just under 30,000 distinct CDR3 sequences, roughly 18% of which occur a single time. Around 3.2% of the sample is held by the ten biggest clonotypes.

Sequencing was carried out using peripheral blood. The chain uses TRBV24-1 and TRBJ2-1; TRBD2 matches 15 bases in the middle. This receptor was obtained from a human donor with pleural tuberculosis. This receptor carries the CDR3 CATSGTSGRDYNEQFF. The bases are TGTGCCACCAGTGGGACTAGCGGGAGGGACTACAATGAGCAGTTCTTC.